The TCR beta chain described here comes from a study of Graves' ophthalmopathy and Graves' hyperthyroidism. Overall study context: Ophthalmopathy not arising within 18 months of follow-up defined hyperthyroidism as stable. Whole-study results and caveats: Most expanded clonotypes in thyroid above 0.001 frequency also showed up in blood.

Investigators amplified TCR beta CDR3 regions from RNA transcripts. Scientists carried out first-round RT-PCR using HTBI primers and then a second-round multiplex PCR. TCRdb called the multiplex PCR reads again in MiXCR, with one record for every CDR3 protein. Counted here are 580,000 or so distinct CDR3 sequences, less than 40% occurring once; the ten biggest clones make up over 3.5%. Other autoimmune diseases, uncontrolled infections, pregnancy or lactation led to the exclusion of patients. Diagnosis used clinical symptoms, serum thyroxine, TRAb, thyroid ultrasound and orbital computed tomography. Points on this clonotype: Its antigen is as yet unknown.

CDR1 is ENHRY, CDR2 SYGVKD, per germline. Trimming cost V 4 bases and J 5 bases; bases outside gene matches: 3. The CDR3 loop spans 13 amino acids. This chain uses TRBV10-3 with TRBJ2-3; 7 nucleotides agree with TRBD2. This sequence originates from an adult man with Graves' hyperthyroidism. The sample consisted of peripheral blood or thyroid tissue (not recorded which). The CDR3 nucleotides read TGTGCCATCAGTGGGGAGGGATTAGATACGCAGTATTTT. It yields the protein CAISGEGLDTQYF.